Listed below are T cell receptor beta chains from one sample, sequenced in a study of blood T cells in healthy people across ages. One entry per CDR3 protein results from TCRdb running MiXCR on the 5' RACE reads. The sample has about 670,000 distinct CDR3 sequences; 40% to 65% are singletons. The sample comprised blood. The source is a woman older than 75 in good health. Each CDR3 is given with its conserved first and last residue. D genes are given only for firm matches. Only part of the rows carry a size: once, few, many, or a class if the clone is expanded.

J gene: TRBJ2-3; V gene: TRBV3-1; clone size: NA; D gene: NA; CDR3 DNA: TGTGCCAGCAGCCAAGCCGTCAGTTTTGGGTACGATACGCAGTATTTT; CDR3 protein: CASSQAVSFGYDTQYF
J gene: TRBJ1-2; V gene: TRBV29-1; clone size: NA; D gene: NA; CDR3 DNA: TGCAGCGTACTCGGGGGGGGCGCTTTGGGCTACACCTTC; CDR3 protein: CSVLGGGALGYTF
J gene: TRBJ1-5; V gene: TRBV4-1; clone size: few; D gene: NA; CDR3 DNA: TGCGCCAGCAGCCAAGCCGGGAATAGCAATCAGCCCCAGCATTTT; CDR3 protein: CASSQAGNSNQPQHF
J gene: TRBJ2-7; V gene: TRBV12-3/TRBV12-4; clone size: NA; D gene: TRBD2; CDR3 DNA: TGTGCCAGCAGTTTAGTCCTAGCGGGCTATCCAAACTCCTACGAGCAGTACTTC; CDR3 protein: CASSLVLAGYPNSYEQYF
J gene: TRBJ2-3; V gene: TRBV27; clone size: NA; D gene: NA; CDR3 DNA: TGTGCCAGCAGACCTCCGGGACACCCCACAGATACGCAGTATTTT; CDR3 protein: CASRPPGHPTDTQYF
J gene: TRBJ2-7; V gene: TRBV4-1; clone size: many; D gene: NA; CDR3 DNA: TGCGCCAGCAGCCAAGGAGTAGGAGGGAGCTCCTACGAGCAGTACTTC; CDR3 protein: CASSQGVGGSSYEQYF
J gene: TRBJ2-3; V gene: TRBV6-4; clone size: NA; D gene: NA; CDR3 DNA: TGTGCCAGCCGACTCGACAGTTTTGAGGATACGCAGTATTTT; CDR3 protein: CASRLDSFEDTQYF
J gene: TRBJ2-5; V gene: TRBV7-9; clone size: few; D gene: NA; CDR3 DNA: TGTGCCAGCAGCTCAGGACATTTCCAAGAGACCCAGTACTTC; CDR3 protein: CASSSGHFQETQYF
J gene: TRBJ2-3; V gene: TRBV12-3/TRBV12-4; clone size: many; D gene: NA; CDR3 DNA: TGTGCCAGCATCCTGGGGTCCGGTAGCACAGATACGCAGTATTTT; CDR3 protein: CASILGSGSTDTQYF
J gene: TRBJ2-3; V gene: TRBV7-8; clone size: NA; D gene: NA; CDR3 DNA: TGTGCCAGCAGCCCGAGGATGATTGGGAGTCTCCCAGATACGCAGTATTTT; CDR3 protein: CASSPRMIGSLPDTQYF
J gene: TRBJ1-1; V gene: TRBV5-1; clone size: NA; D gene: TRBD1; CDR3 DNA: TGCGCCAGCAGCGCCGACAGGGGTGGCACTGAAGCTTTCTTT; CDR3 protein: CASSADRGGTEAFF
J gene: TRBJ2-7; V gene: TRBV5-1; clone size: many; D gene: TRBD2; CDR3 DNA: TGCGCCAGCAGCGCTAGCGGATCCTACGAGCAGTACTTC; CDR3 protein: CASSASGSYEQYF
J gene: TRBJ1-2; V gene: TRBV11-2; clone size: NA; D gene: TRBD1; CDR3 DNA: TGTGCCAGCAGCTTAAGACAGGGGTGGTACTATGGCTACACCTTC; CDR3 protein: CASSLRQGWYYGYTF
J gene: TRBJ2-1; V gene: TRBV10-3; clone size: NA; D gene: TRBD1; CDR3 DNA: TGTGCCATCAGAGGAAGGGACAGCTACAATGAGCAGTTCTTC; CDR3 protein: CAIRGRDSYNEQFF
J gene: TRBJ2-5; V gene: TRBV3-1; clone size: NA; D gene: TRBD2; CDR3 DNA: TGTGCCAGCATTCCGGGACTAGATTCGGAGACCCAGTACTTC; CDR3 protein: CASIPGLDSETQYF
J gene: TRBJ2-1; V gene: TRBV14; clone size: many; D gene: TRBD2; CDR3 DNA: TGTGCCAGCAGCCAAAGAGCGGGGGGGTACAATGAGCAGTTCTTC; CDR3 protein: CASSQRAGGYNEQFF
J gene: TRBJ2-5; V gene: TRBV10-3; clone size: NA; D gene: NA; CDR3 DNA: TGTGCCATCAGTGAAAGGGGTCCGATCTACAATGAGCAGTACTTC; CDR3 protein: CAISERGPIYNEQYF
J gene: TRBJ1-2; V gene: TRBV12-3/TRBV12-4; clone size: once; D gene: TRBD1; CDR3 DNA: TGTGCCAGCAGTTTAGCGCGGAGATTGGGACAGGGGGCTGGCTACACCTTC; CDR3 protein: CASSLARRLGQGAGYTF
J gene: TRBJ1-6; V gene: TRBV7-9; clone size: NA; D gene: NA; CDR3 DNA: TGTGCCAGCAGCGACGACGGGAAGAACCCACCCCTCCACTTT; CDR3 protein: CASSDDGKNPPLHF
J gene: TRBJ2-7; V gene: TRBV9; clone size: NA; D gene: NA; CDR3 DNA: TGTGCCAGCAGCGGAGGGGGTGTGGGCTACGAGCAGTACTTC; CDR3 protein: CASSGGGVGYEQYF
J gene: TRBJ2-5; V gene: TRBV2; clone size: NA; D gene: NA; CDR3 DNA: TGTGCCAGCAGTACCCGGATAGAAGAGACCCAGTACTTC; CDR3 protein: CASSTRIEETQYF
J gene: TRBJ1-2; V gene: TRBV24-1; clone size: few; D gene: NA; CDR3 DNA: TGTGCCACCAGTGGAGGGGGAGGCTACACCTTC; CDR3 protein: CATSGGGGYTF